The 21 T cell receptor beta chains below all came from one sample that was sequenced in a study of CD8 T cells in ankylosing spondylitis. A single record per CDR3 protein comes from TCRdb applying MiXCR to the 5' RACE reads. The sample carries 200,000 to 300,000 distinct CDR3 sequences, over 9.5% recorded once. Sequenced sample: blood, either unsorted or a sorted T cell fraction (not recorded which). The receptor source for this set is a male donor with ankylosing spondylitis or in good health (not recorded which).

The table lists this clonotype with a few counts. The chain uses TRBV12-3 or TRBV12-4 and TRBJ1-2; D remains ambiguous. The CDR3 is 13 amino acids. V shed 3 bases and J shed 2 bases, with 7 bases lying between them. The DNA of the CDR3 is TGTGCCAGCAGTTTCGGCCTAAACTATGGCTACACCTTC. It is translated as CASSFGLNYGYTF.

This clonotype has a count of ten or more. The rearrangement uses TRBV29-1 and TRBJ2-1; 9 positions match TRBD2. J lost 6 bases, V lost 1 base, and 7 bases had no gene match. The V gene's germline CDR1 is SQVTM and CDR2 ANQGSEA. The CDR3 consists of 15 residues. The CDR3 nucleotides read TGCAGCGTTGAAGCTGAGCGGGGGGCCTCCAATGAGCAGTTCTTC. Its protein is CSVEAERGASNEQFF.

This clonotype was observed at least ten times. The junction and the germline gene differ at one end; a read error may be behind it. The chain has TRBV20-1 and TRBJ2-1; D is perhaps TRBD1 (5 bases). This CDR3 comprises 12 residues. Germline lookup yields CDR1 DFQATT and CDR2 SNEGSKA (reference sequence). CDR3 region: CSARSPQGDGQF. The CDR3 DNA reads as TGCAGTGCTAGATCCCCGCAGGGTGACGGTCAATTC.

This clonotype has ten or more counts. The rearrangement links TRBV12-3 or TRBV12-4 to TRBJ2-7, with TRBD1 as a possible D gene (6 bases). This CDR3 is built from 13 residues. V gave up 6 bases and J gave up 2 bases, with 11 bases separating them. The CDR3 protein is CASSGGQTYEQYF. As DNA, the CDR3 is TGTGCCAGCAGCGGAGGACAGACCTACGAGCAGTACTTC.

This clonotype was recorded many times. V usage is TRBV20-1 and J usage is TRBJ1-2, with D perhaps TRBD1 (5 bases). The V gene's germline CDR1 is DFQATT and CDR2 SNEGSKA (reference sequence). This CDR3 region has 13 residues. Trimming pared 6 bases from V and 6 bases from J, leaving 17 bases between. This CDR3 reads CSAPWGTAHGYTF. CDR3 coding DNA: TGCAGTGCCCCCTGGGGGACGGCCCATGGCTACACCTTC.

This clonotype was seen at least ten times. CDR3 loop: CASSGTGGTDTQYF. CDR3 DNA sequence: TGTGCCAGCAGTGGGACAGGGGGCACAGATACGCAGTATTTT. The V gene is TRBV6-4, the J gene TRBJ2-3; 9 bases map to TRBD1. From germline, CDR1 is MRHNA and CDR2 SNTAGT. Unmatched junction bases numbered 0, after V lost 4 bases and J lost 1 base. This CDR3 has 14 residues.

In this sample, this clonotype turned up many times. The chain links TRBV12-5 to TRBJ1-1; D gene ambiguous. Germline V CDR1 and CDR2: LGHNT, FRNRAP. This CDR3 has 13 residues. The V and J ends lost 2 bases and 0 bases respectively, with 4 bases between them. CDR3: CASGLLVNTEAFF. For the CDR3, the DNA is TGTGCTAGTGGTTTGCTGGTGAACACTGAAGCTTTCTTT.

V usage is TRBV10-3 and J usage is TRBJ2-5, with 7 bases fitting TRBD2. This CDR3 region has 13 residues. Trimming took 2 bases from V and 7 from J; bases not matched to a gene: 4. CDR1 and CDR2 from the germline V gene are ENHRY and SYGVKD. The CDR3 DNA is TGTGCCATCAGTGAGAAGCGGGAATTGACCCAGTACTTC. It yields the protein CAISEKRELTQYF.

Concerning this clonotype: Germline and junction disagree at one end, which may indicate a read error. The V gene is TRBV11-3, the J gene TRBJ1-1; no reliable D call. This CDR3 comprises 12 residues. Germline CDR1 reads SGHNT; CDR2 reads YENEEA. The CDR3 sequence is CASRNYYTETFF. In DNA, the CDR3 is TGTGCCAGCAGGAATTATTACACTGAAACTTTCTTT.

This clonotype has a count of ten or more. The V call is TRBV12-3 or TRBV12-4, the J call TRBJ2-1, with no clear D. The CDR3 spans 14 residues. Trimming took off 2 bases at V and 0 bases at J, with 5 bases between the two ends. CDR3 sequence reads: CASSLMGSYNEQFF. As DNA, the CDR3 is TGTGCCAGCAGTTTAATGGGCTCCTACAATGAGCAGTTCTTC.

This clonotype was recorded at least ten times. This rearrangement joins TRBV3-1 to TRBJ2-6, with D maybe TRBD1 (6 bases). CDR1 is LGHDT, CDR2 YNNKEL, per germline (reference sequence). The CDR3 is 17 residues long. V lost 0 bases to trimming and J lost 4 bases, with 13 bases between them. This CDR3 is CASSQDPNRAGANVLTF. For the CDR3, the DNA is TGTGCCAGCAGCCAAGACCCGAACAGGGCGGGGGCCAACGTCCTGACTTTC.

This clonotype was recorded at least ten times. This chain joins TRBV5-5 and TRBJ1-6; D perhaps matches TRBD1 (5 bases). Per the germline V gene, CDR1 is SGHKS and CDR2 is YYEKEE (reference sequence). The CDR3 contains 15 residues. Trimming cost V 1 base and J 10 bases, with 15 bases left between them. The CDR3 spells CASSLSPGYDSPLHF. The CDR3, as DNA: TGTGCCAGCAGCTTGAGTCCAGGGTACGACTCACCCCTCCACTTT.

There are many counts of this clonotype. The rearrangement joins TRBV7-9 to TRBJ2-7, with TRBD1 as a possible D gene (5 bases). From germline, CDR1 is SEHNR and CDR2 FQNEAQ (reference sequence). V gave up 1 base and J gave up 2 bases, with 9 bases separating them. The CDR3 loop spans 14 amino acids. The CDR3 DNA follows: TGTGCCAGCAGCTTAGAAGACAGTGCCTACGAGCAGTACTTC. As protein: CASSLEDSAYEQYF.

This clonotype came up many times. J is TRBJ2-7 and V is TRBV5-1, with 11 positions matching TRBD2. Germline CDR1 reads SGHRS; CDR2 reads YFSETQ. The CDR3 covers 18 residues. The J segment lost 1 base and the V segment lost 4 bases, leaving 13 bases of the junction unmatched. This CDR3 reads CASSHYSLGTSGSYEQYF. DNA of the CDR3: TGCGCCAGCAGCCACTACTCCTTAGGGACTAGCGGTTCCTACGAGCAGTACTTC.

This clonotype came up a few times. The chain recombines TRBV11-3 with TRBJ2-1; 9 bases match TRBD1. Germline V lookup: CDR1 SGHNT, CDR2 YENEEA. V gave up 5 bases and J gave up 5 bases; unmatched junction bases: 13. There are 17 residues in the CDR3. This CDR3 reads CASSTHSRDRVNNEQFF. The CDR3 DNA sequence: TGTGCCAGCAGCACACACTCCCGGGACAGGGTCAACAATGAGCAGTTCTTC. Together with reference TRBV11-3 and TRBJ2-1, the CDR3 gives the full variable domain: EAGVVQSPRYKIIEKKQPVAFWCNPISGHNTLYWYLQNLGQGPELLIRYENEEAVDDSQLPKDRFSAERLKGVDSTLKIQPAELGDSAVYLCASSTHSRDRVNNEQFFGPGTRLTVL.

The rearrangement uses TRBV20-1 and TRBJ1-2; possibly TRBD1 for D (5 bases). Per the germline V gene, CDR1 is DFQATT and CDR2 is SNEGSKA (reference sequence). The CDR3 has 13 residues. Trimming shortened V by 6 bases and J by 8 bases, and 19 bases separated the two germline ends. The CDR3 DNA sequence: TGCAGTGCCGGGGGAGGCACAGGCCAGGGCTACACCTTC. As protein: CSAGGGTGQGYTF.

This clonotype was picked up many times. This chain joins TRBV4-1 and TRBJ2-1; 9 nucleotides match TRBD2. The CDR3 extends over 17 amino acids. The germline CDR1 and CDR2 sequences are MGHRA and YSYEKL. J was trimmed by 5 bases and V by 1 base; bases with no gene match: 9. This CDR3 is CASSQVLWREGNNEQFF. The CDR3 nucleotides are TGCGCCAGCAGCCAAGTACTCTGGCGGGAGGGCAACAATGAGCAGTTCTTC.

This clonotype was found many times. At one boundary the junction diverges from the germline segment, which might be a read error. This CDR3 reads CATRRGGGTGQETQYF. DNA of the CDR3: TGTGCCACCAGAAGAGGGGGAGGGACCGGCCAAGAGACCCAGTACTTC. The chain carries TRBV15 and TRBJ2-5; D perhaps matches TRBD2 (7 bases). CDR1 LNHNV and CDR2 YYDKDF come from the germline V gene (reference sequence). The CDR3 is made up of 16 amino acids.

This clonotype was seen repeatedly, ten times or more. The chain recombines TRBV10-3 with TRBJ2-1; the D call may be TRBD1 or TRBD2 (5 bases each). The V end lost 6 bases, the J end lost 8 bases, and 11 bases lay between the germline ends. The CDR3 sequence is 12 residues long. Germline assignment: CDR1 ENHRY and CDR2 SYGVKD. In nucleotides, the CDR3 is TGTGCCATCAGCGGGGAAGGGGATGAGCAGTTCTTC. This gives the protein CAISGEGDEQFF.

In this sample, this clonotype turned up a few times. The V gene is TRBV6-5, the J gene TRBJ2-6; D unresolved. Per germline, CDR1 MNHEY and CDR2 SVGAGI. There are 16 residues in the CDR3. V was shortened by 0 bases and J by 2 bases, with 8 bases between the two germline ends. CDR3 sequence: CASSYSLVTGANVLTF. CDR3 nucleotides: TGTGCCAGCAGTTACTCGTTGGTGACTGGGGCCAACGTCCTGACTTTC.

This clonotype was counted at least ten times. CDR3 amino acids: CASSLTGTGPNEQFF. The CDR3 DNA sequence: TGTGCCAGCAGCCTAACCGGGACAGGGCCGAATGAGCAGTTCTTC. This chain links TRBV12-3 or TRBV12-4 with TRBJ2-1, with TRBD1 matching over 9 bases. Trimming took 6 bases from V and 7 from J; bases not matched to a gene: 10. The CDR3 is made up of 15 amino acids.